This TCR beta chain came from a study of blood T cells in healthy people across ages. A J-beta primer mix and a sample-barcoded 5' primer were used in a second PCR of roughly 6 to 12 cycles. TCRdb analysed the 5' RACE reads with MiXCR anew, one entry per CDR3 protein. The table lists 1.5 million to 2 million distinct CDR3 sequences, 34% of them singletons. It was ten milliliters of peripheral blood that were drawn from each donor. In its sample, this clonotype was seen many times. Its antigen is still unknown. Germline V lookup: CDR1 ENHRY, CDR2 SYGVKD. The CDR3 has 17 residues. V shed 0 bases, J shed 8 bases, and the junction held 13 bases outside the gene matches. Study-wide results and limits: The fall in TCR beta diversity per million T cells was roughly linear with age.

Material for sequencing was blood. This sequence originates from a woman aged 25 to 39 in good health. The rearrangement uses TRBV10-3 and TRBJ2-1, with TRBD1 matching over 7 bases. In DNA form, the CDR3 reads TGTGCCATCAGTGAGTCTAGGGGCCAAGGGGGCTCCGATGAGCAGTTCTTC. It encodes CAISESRGQGGSDEQFF.